This T cell receptor beta chain comes out of a study of T cell clones after liver transplantation. In its sample, this clone was seen once. Its antigen is unidentified. Study conclusions and caveats: Rather than being deleted, graft donor-reactive T cells may have moved into the graft.

Only in-frame clones appear in the TCRdb table, and some are missing; sequencing was by immunoSEQ multiplex PCR. This table holds around 80,000 clones, over 80% found once. The sequence derives from a human patient who received a liver transplant. Some T cells may be transferred from the graft donor. Sample: CD4+ T cells from blood, taken 45 to 46 months after liver transplant.

In DNA form, the CDR3 reads TGTGCCAGCAGTTTAGGCAGGGCGAATTATGGCTACACCTTC. Translated: CASSLGRANYGYTF. The V and J genes are TRBV28 and TRBJ1-2; D might be TRBD1 (5 bases). The CDR3 length is 14 residues. Per the germline V gene, CDR1 is MDHEN and CDR2 is SYDVKM. The ends were cut back, 2 bases at V and 5 bases at J, with 12 bases in the middle.